The 27 T cell receptor beta chains below come from one sample, sequenced in a study of Ad26.COV2.S vaccination and SARS-CoV-2 variants. The treatment: 19 received Ad26.COV2.S at low or high dose, single or two shots; 5 received placebo; per-sample allocation not given. Samples were taken on day 63 after the first vaccine or placebo injection. TCRdb keeps only in-frame clones here, not all; method: immunoSEQ multiplex PCR. Of about 440,000 clones listed, about nine tenths are singletons. Sequencing was performed on peripheral blood, taken in a trial of Ad26.COV2.S vaccine versus placebo. These receptors came from a person aged 18-65 years who received the Ad26.COV2.S COVID-19 vaccine or a placebo.

V and J are TRBV7-2 and TRBJ2-3; D is perhaps TRBD2 (6 bases). V was clipped by 5 bases and J by 2 bases, with 17 bases between them. Germline assignment: CDR1 SGHTA and CDR2 FQGNSA. The length of the CDR3 is 16 residues. CDR3 sequence reads: CASSAVGSGYTDTQYF. DNA for the CDR3: TGTGCCAGCAGCGCAGTGGGTAGCGGTTACACAGATACGCAGTATTTT.

This clone occurred once. The chain is built from TRBV27 and TRBJ2-2; 8 bases agree with TRBD1. Germline trimming cut 0 bases from V and 2 bases from J; bases unmatched to any gene: 11. Germline V gene lookup returns CDR1 MNHEY and CDR2 SMNVEV (reference sequence). The CDR3 covers 19 residues. CDR3 sequence: CASSLSRLTGEFNTGELFF. As DNA, the CDR3 is TGTGCCAGCAGTTTATCCCGCCTGACAGGGGAGTTCAACACCGGGGAGCTGTTTTTT.

This clone was recorded only once. The rearrangement uses TRBV19 and TRBJ2-7; tentative D call: TRBD1 (6 bases). Trimming took off 5 bases at V and 0 bases at J, with 11 bases between the two ends. Germline values: CDR1 LNHDA, CDR2 SQIVND (reference sequence). The CDR3 totals 14 residues. CDR3 region: CASSRQVSSYEQYF. DNA of the CDR3: TGTGCCAGTAGTCGACAGGTTAGCTCCTACGAGCAGTACTTC.

The chain uses TRBV5-8 and TRBJ2-7, with 12 bases that match TRBD2. Germline values: CDR1 SGHTS, CDR2 YDEGEE. V lost 4 bases and J lost 1; bases outside the gene matches: 3. CDR3 length: 15 amino acids. The CDR3 region has the DNA TGTGCCAGCAGCAGGCTAGCGGGAGGGTCCTACGAGCAGTACTTC. As protein: CASSRLAGGSYEQYF.

DNA of the CDR3: TGTGCCAGCAGTTATGGTGGCCGCCGTTACAATGAGCAGTTCTTC. Amino acids: CASSYGGRRYNEQFF. J is TRBJ2-1 and V is TRBV6-2 or TRBV6-3; D unresolved. Trimming stripped 3 bases from V and 4 bases from J, with 13 bases between. There are 15 residues in the CDR3. The germline CDR1 and CDR2 sequences are MNHEY and SVGEGT.

CDR3 in DNA: TGTGCCAGCAGCCCCCTTAGCGGGAGCTCCTACAATGAGCAGTTCTTC. This translates into CASSPLSGSSYNEQFF. The V and J genes are TRBV11-2 and TRBJ2-1, with 9 bases matching TRBD2. The CDR3 sequence is 16 residues long. Germline V gene lookup returns CDR1 SGHAT and CDR2 FQNNGV. V lost 5 bases and J lost 0; bases outside the gene matches: 5.

The chain is built from TRBV7-8 and TRBJ2-3, with 7 bases that match TRBD1. V trimming: 4 bases; J trimming: 0 bases; junction bases outside the gene matches: 4. CDR3 length: 15 amino acids. Germline V gene sequence: CDR1 SGHVS, CDR2 FQNEAQ. The CDR3 spells CASSYTDRSTDTQYF. The CDR3 nucleotides read TGTGCCAGCAGCTACACGGACAGGAGCACAGATACGCAGTATTTT.

This chain connects TRBV19 to TRBJ1-1; a weak D match, TRBD1 (5 bases). This CDR3 is built from 14 residues. Germline loops: CDR1 LNHDA, CDR2 SQIVND (reference sequence). The V gene lost 2 bases and the J gene lost 10 bases, with 17 bases spanning the gap. The CDR3: CASSIWQGMVGAFF. The CDR3 bases are TGTGCCAGTAGTATATGGCAGGGAATGGTCGGAGCTTTCTTT.

This clone was detected once. The V call is TRBV2, the J call TRBJ2-7; D possibly corresponds to TRBD1 (6 bases). The V end lost 6 bases, the J end lost 3 bases, and 9 bases lay between the germline ends. The CDR3 is made up of 12 amino acids. CDR1 is SNHLY and CDR2 is FYNNEI in the germline V gene. The CDR3 DNA is TGTGCCAGCAGAAACAGGGTCTACGAGCAGTACTTC. This codes for CASRNRVYEQYF.

The genes are TRBV27 and TRBJ2-1; D possibly corresponds to TRBD2 (6 bases). The germline V gene has CDR1 MNHEY and CDR2 SMNVEV (reference sequence). The length of the CDR3 is 16 residues. V was trimmed by 1 base and J by 3 bases, leaving 13 bases between them. DNA for the CDR3: TGTGCCAGCAGTTTATACGGCGGGATATTCTACAATGAGCAGTTCTTC. Protein product: CASSLYGGIFYNEQFF.

V gene TRBV2 combines with J gene TRBJ2-1; D might be TRBD1 (6 bases). Deletions cut 7 bases from V and 4 bases from J, with 11 bases between. Germline CDR1 and CDR2: SNHLY and FYNNEI. The CDR3 runs 13 residues. The CDR3 DNA sequence: TGTGCCAGCACCGAAGGGGGTTACAATGAGCAGTTCTTC. Translating gives CASTEGGYNEQFF.

The table lists this clone with a count of one. The chain combines TRBV19 with TRBJ2-1; D remains ambiguous. Germline values: CDR1 LNHDA, CDR2 SQIVND (reference sequence). Trimming took off 3 bases at V and 9 bases at J, with 15 bases between the two ends. The CDR3 spans 14 residues. The CDR3 loop is CASSMTQAGSEQFF. CDR3 nucleotides: TGTGCCAGTAGTATGACCCAGGCAGGATCTGAGCAGTTCTTC.

The chain has TRBV28 and TRBJ1-2, with a possible D match to TRBD1 (5 bases). The CDR3 runs to 12 residues. Between the trimmed V and J ends, which lost 10 bases and 6 bases, there was a span of 15 bases. CDR1 is MDHEN and CDR2 is SYDVKM in the germline V gene. The CDR3 loop reads CAIQGWENGYTF. The CDR3 nucleotides read TGTGCCATCCAGGGTTGGGAGAATGGCTACACCTTC.

V and J are TRBV6-6 and TRBJ1-5; weak D call: TRBD1 (6 bases). Trimming cost V 0 bases and J 7 bases, with 13 bases left between them. Germline loops: CDR1 MNHNY, CDR2 SVGAGI (reference sequence). CDR3 length equals 15 residues. CDR3 protein: CASSYSPDRNQPQHF. The CDR3 DNA reads as TGTGCCAGCAGTTACTCACCGGACAGAAACCAGCCCCAGCATTTT.

This clone came up a few times. J is TRBJ1-2 and V is TRBV10-3; maybe TRBD1 (5 bases). This CDR3 is 13 amino acids long. Trimming shortened V by 2 bases and J by 8 bases, and 12 bases separated the two germline ends. Germline CDR1 ENHRY, CDR2 SYGVKD. The CDR3 region has the DNA TGTGCCATCAGTGAGGTAGGGGTTGGCGGCTACACCTTC. Translated: CAISEVGVGGYTF.

The V and J genes are TRBV30 and TRBJ2-7; D gene uncertain. CDR3 length equals 14 residues. V lost 0 bases to trimming and J lost 1 base, with 10 bases between them. Germline V CDR1 and CDR2: GTSNPN, SVGIG (reference sequence). The CDR3 nucleotides read TGTGCCTGGAGTGTCCTAGGGCTATCCTACGAGCAGTACTTC. Translating it yields CAWSVLGLSYEQYF.

The chain joins TRBV18 to TRBJ2-6; D possibly corresponds to TRBD1 (6 bases). The CDR3 covers 15 residues. Trimming removed 6 bases at V and 2 bases at J, with 11 bases between. Germline CDR1 KGHSH, CDR2 LQKENI. The CDR3 nucleotides read TGTGCCAGCTCTCCTGACAGGACTGGGGCCAACGTCCTGACTTTC. This encodes CASSPDRTGANVLTF.

Here the CDR3 reads CASSLLQGNEQYF. The CDR3 coding sequence is TGTGCCAGCAGTTTACTACAGGGTAACGAGCAGTACTTC. The chain uses TRBV28 and TRBJ2-7, with D perhaps matching TRBD1 (6 bases). V lost 2 bases and J lost 5, with 10 bases in between. Germline V CDR1 and CDR2: MDHEN, SYDVKM. There are 13 residues in the CDR3.

This chain uses TRBV5-5 with TRBJ2-4; tentatively, D is TRBD1 (5 bases). CDR3 size: 15 residues. Germline-derived CDR1 and CDR2 are SGHKS and YYEKEE (reference sequence). V lost 0 bases, J lost 0 bases, and 7 bases lay in between. CDR3 bases: TGTGCCAGCAGCTTGGCAGGGCTAGCCAAAAACATTCAGTACTTC. Translating it yields CASSLAGLAKNIQYF.

The chain carries TRBV18 and TRBJ2-1, with unresolved D. V lost 0 bases, J lost 2 bases, and 11 bases lay in between. The CDR3 runs 16 residues. Germline lookup yields CDR1 KGHSH and CDR2 LQKENI. The CDR3 nucleotides read TGTGCCAGCTCACCACCAGGCCTTCGGGCCTACAATGAGCAGTTCTTC. Translating it yields CASSPPGLRAYNEQFF.

The chain employs TRBV28 and TRBJ2-7; 9 positions agree with TRBD1. Germline V gene data show CDR1 as MDHEN and CDR2 as SYDVKM. After removal of 4 bases from V and 3 bases from J, the junction contained 7 bases not matched to a gene. The CDR3 is made up of 15 amino acids. The DNA of the CDR3 is TGTGCCAGCAGTTACGAGACAGGGGGAGGCTACGAGCAGTACTTC. Translated: CASSYETGGGYEQYF.

The V call is TRBV4-1, the J call TRBJ2-7; the match to TRBD2 covers 8 bases. Germline V gives CDR1 MGHRA, CDR2 YSYEKL. This CDR3 is built from 15 residues. Germline trimming cut 3 bases from V and 3 bases from J; bases unmatched to any gene: 7. CDR3 DNA: TGCGCCAGCAGCCAGGGTAGCGGGACCCACTACGAGCAGTACTTC. Translation gives CASSQGSGTHYEQYF.

The chain carries TRBV6-2 or TRBV6-3 and TRBJ2-1, with 9 bases that match TRBD1. Unmatched junction bases numbered 5, after V lost 4 bases and J lost 4 bases. The length of the CDR3 is 15 residues. Per the germline V gene, CDR1 is MNHEY and CDR2 is SVGEGT. CDR3: CASSFPGQGYNEQFF. In DNA form, the CDR3 reads TGTGCCAGCAGTTTCCCGGGACAGGGTTACAATGAGCAGTTCTTC.

V usage is TRBV7-2 and J usage is TRBJ1-2; 9 bases fit TRBD1. CDR3 length equals 14 residues. Germline CDR1 reads SGHTA; CDR2 reads FQGNSA. After removal of 3 bases from V and 4 bases from J, the junction contained 3 bases not matched to a gene. CDR3 in amino acids: CASSFETGGYGYTF. CDR3 nucleotides: TGTGCCAGCAGCTTTGAGACAGGGGGCTATGGCTACACCTTC.

V is TRBV5-5 and J is TRBJ1-2; D possibly corresponds to TRBD1 (5 bases). The CDR3 has 14 amino acids. Germline V gives CDR1 SGHKS, CDR2 YYEKEE (reference sequence). Trimming pared 0 bases from V and 6 bases from J, leaving 12 bases between. The DNA for the CDR3 is TGTGCCAGCAGCTTGGCGTCGCAGGGTAATGGCTACACCTTC. Translation gives CASSLASQGNGYTF.

The rearrangement links TRBV28 to TRBJ2-2, with D unclear. In germline, CDR1 is MDHEN, CDR2 SYDVKM. The CDR3 is 14 amino acids. V was trimmed by 5 bases and J by 0 bases, leaving 7 bases between them. CDR3 nucleotides: TGTGCCAGCAGTCCTCGCTCGAACACCGGGGAGCTGTTTTTT. It translates to CASSPRSNTGELFF.

The rearrangement links TRBV3-1 (or the pseudogene TRBV3-2) to TRBJ2-1, with 8 bases matching TRBD2. This CDR3 spans 16 amino acids. CDR1 and CDR2 (germline): LGHDT, YNNKEL (reference sequence). The V segment lost 3 bases and the J segment 8 bases; nucleotides outside the gene matches: 12. The CDR3 coding sequence is TGTGCCAGCAGCCATGCCGCCGGACTAGCTTTGGATGAGCAGTTCTTC. Its translation: CASSHAAGLALDEQFF.